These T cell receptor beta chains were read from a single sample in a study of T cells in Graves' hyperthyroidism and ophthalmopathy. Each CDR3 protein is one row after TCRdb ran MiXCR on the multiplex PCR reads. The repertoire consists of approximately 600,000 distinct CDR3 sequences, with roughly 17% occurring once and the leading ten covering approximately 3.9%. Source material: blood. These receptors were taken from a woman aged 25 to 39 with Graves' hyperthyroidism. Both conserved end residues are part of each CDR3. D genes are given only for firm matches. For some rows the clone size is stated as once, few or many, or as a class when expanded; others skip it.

CDR3aa: CASSSIPGLAGFGELFF
CDR3nt: TGTGCCAGCAGCTCGATCCCGGGACTAGCGGGATTCGGGGAGCTGTTTTTT
abundance: NA
d_gene: TRBD2
v_gene: TRBV7-2
j_gene: TRBJ2-2

CDR3aa: CASSLALGSSNQPQHF
CDR3nt: TGTGCCAGCAGCTTGGCCCTGGGGAGTAGCAATCAGCCCCAGCATTTT
abundance: few
d_gene: NA
v_gene: TRBV5-6
j_gene: TRBJ1-5

CDR3aa: CASSFATGMYGEQFF
CDR3nt: TGTGCCAGCAGCTTCGCGACAGGGATGTACGGTGAGCAGTTCTTC
abundance: NA
d_gene: TRBD1
v_gene: TRBV9
j_gene: TRBJ2-1

CDR3aa: CASITPRVPGNGYTF
CDR3nt: TGTGCCAGCATCACCCCCAGGGTTCCAGGGAATGGCTACACCTTC
abundance: NA
d_gene: NA
v_gene: TRBV6-1
j_gene: TRBJ1-2

CDR3aa: CSASVPLANTGELFF
CDR3nt: TGCAGTGCTAGCGTTCCGCTCGCGAACACCGGGGAGCTGTTTTTT
abundance: many
d_gene: NA
v_gene: TRBV20-1
j_gene: TRBJ2-2

CDR3aa: CASSLGGSYNSPLHF
CDR3nt: TGTGCCAGCAGTTTGGGGGGTTCCTATAATTCACCCCTCCACTTT
abundance: NA
d_gene: NA
v_gene: TRBV12-3/TRBV12-4
j_gene: TRBJ1-6

CDR3aa: CASSYSSSLNEQFF
CDR3nt: TGTGCCAGCAGTTACTCGAGCTCCCTCAATGAGCAGTTCTTC
abundance: few
d_gene: NA
v_gene: TRBV6-5
j_gene: TRBJ2-1

CDR3aa: CASSLLPRDAQETQYF
CDR3nt: TGCGCCAGCAGCTTGCTGCCCCGGGACGCCCAAGAGACCCAGTACTTC
abundance: many
d_gene: NA
v_gene: TRBV5-1
j_gene: TRBJ2-5

CDR3aa: CASRVTGAGTGELFF
CDR3nt: TGTGCCAGCAGAGTGACAGGGGCCGGCACCGGGGAGCTGTTTTTT
abundance: NA
d_gene: TRBD1
v_gene: TRBV12-3/TRBV12-4
j_gene: TRBJ2-2

CDR3aa: CASNRDSSRHEQFF
CDR3nt: TGTGCCAGCAATAGGGACTCAAGCCGGCATGAGCAGTTCTTC
abundance: many
d_gene: NA
v_gene: TRBV12-3/TRBV12-4
j_gene: TRBJ2-1

CDR3aa: CASGRGRGQPQHF
CDR3nt: TGTGCCAGCGGACGGGGCAGGGGGCAGCCCCAGCATTTT
abundance: few
d_gene: TRBD1
v_gene: TRBV7-8
j_gene: TRBJ1-5

CDR3aa: CASSLSADEDQFF
CDR3nt: TGCGCCAGCAGCTTGTCGGCGGACGAGGATCAGTTCTTC
abundance: many
d_gene: NA
v_gene: TRBV5-1
j_gene: TRBJ2-1

CDR3aa: CAWSPWVTHNYGYTF
CDR3nt: TGTGCCTGGAGCCCTTGGGTCACACATAACTATGGCTACACCTTC
abundance: NA
d_gene: NA
v_gene: TRBV30
j_gene: TRBJ1-2

CDR3aa: CASSLDGGVYGYTF
CDR3nt: TGTGCCAGCAGCTTAGATGGGGGAGTCTATGGCTACACCTTC
abundance: few
d_gene: NA
v_gene: TRBV7-9
j_gene: TRBJ1-2

CDR3aa: CASSPVGYSGNTIYF
CDR3nt: TGTGCCAGCAGCCCGGTCGGTTACTCTGGAAACACCATATATTTT
abundance: NA
d_gene: NA
v_gene: TRBV3-1
j_gene: TRBJ1-3

CDR3aa: CSAISRGAYGYTF
CDR3nt: TGCAGCGCCATCAGTCGGGGGGCGTATGGCTACACCTTC
abundance: NA
d_gene: NA
v_gene: TRBV20-1
j_gene: TRBJ1-2

CDR3aa: CASSKEGLAYQETQYF
CDR3nt: TGTGCCAGCTCCAAGGAGGGACTAGCGTACCAAGAGACCCAGTACTTC
abundance: many
d_gene: TRBD2
v_gene: TRBV2
j_gene: TRBJ2-5

CDR3aa: CASSSTEAMMAYEQYF
CDR3nt: TGTGCCAGCAGCTCGACTGAGGCTATGATGGCCTACGAGCAGTACTTC
abundance: many
d_gene: NA
v_gene: TRBV6-2/TRBV6-3
j_gene: TRBJ2-7

CDR3aa: CASTTSGAADTQYF
CDR3nt: TGTGCCAGCACGACTAGCGGGGCGGCCGATACGCAGTATTTT
abundance: many
d_gene: TRBD2
v_gene: TRBV3-1
j_gene: TRBJ2-3

CDR3aa: CATSRIDRNYGYTF
CDR3nt: TGTGCCACCAGCAGGATCGACAGGAACTATGGCTACACCTTC
abundance: many
d_gene: NA
v_gene: TRBV15
j_gene: TRBJ1-2

CDR3aa: CATSDAGRIQETQYF
CDR3nt: TGTGCCACCAGTGATGCCGGGAGGATACAAGAGACCCAGTACTTC
abundance: many
d_gene: TRBD2
v_gene: TRBV24-1
j_gene: TRBJ2-5

CDR3aa: CASSLSWNQETQYF
CDR3nt: TGTGCCAGCAGCTTATCATGGAATCAAGAGACCCAGTACTTC
abundance: NA
d_gene: NA
v_gene: TRBV7-8
j_gene: TRBJ2-5

CDR3aa: CASSLKLAGGHTDTQYF
CDR3nt: TGTGCCAGCAGCTTAAAACTAGCGGGAGGCCACACAGATACGCAGTATTTT
abundance: NA
d_gene: TRBD2
v_gene: TRBV7-3
j_gene: TRBJ2-3

CDR3aa: CASSFLATPYSNQPQHF
CDR3nt: TGTGCCAGCAGTTTTTTAGCGACACCGTATAGCAATCAGCCCCAGCATTTT
abundance: many
d_gene: NA
v_gene: TRBV12-3/TRBV12-4
j_gene: TRBJ1-5

CDR3aa: CASSLGPEQYF
CDR3nt: TGTGCCAGCAGTTTAGGCCCTGAGCAGTACTTC
abundance: many
d_gene: NA
v_gene: TRBV5-1
j_gene: TRBJ2-7

CDR3aa: CAISSRGEQYF
CDR3nt: TGTGCCATCAGTTCCAGGGGCGAGCAGTACTTC
abundance: NA
d_gene: NA
v_gene: TRBV10-3
j_gene: TRBJ2-7

CDR3aa: CASSQLSGTEHF
CDR3nt: TGTGCCAGCAGCCAACTTTCAGGGACTGAGCACTTC
abundance: few
d_gene: NA
v_gene: TRBV3-1
j_gene: TRBJ2-5

CDR3aa: CASSLSPWVAGGSGTGELFF
CDR3nt: TGTGCCAGCAGTTTATCCCCCTGGGTTGCGGGAGGGTCAGGCACCGGGGAGCTGTTTTTT
abundance: few
d_gene: TRBD2
v_gene: TRBV27
j_gene: TRBJ2-2

CDR3aa: CASSLGATGELFF
CDR3nt: TGTGCCAGCAGTTTAGGAGCCACCGGGGAGCTGTTTTTT
abundance: many
d_gene: NA
v_gene: TRBV28
j_gene: TRBJ2-2

CDR3aa: CASSQDRSAPSGRNEQFF
CDR3nt: TGCGCCAGCAGCCAAGACCGGTCGGCCCCTAGCGGGAGGAATGAGCAGTTCTTC
abundance: NA
d_gene: TRBD2
v_gene: TRBV4-1
j_gene: TRBJ2-1

CDR3aa: CASSLGTIQKNIQYF
CDR3nt: TGTGCCAGCAGCTTGGGGACGATCCAGAAAAACATTCAGTACTTC
abundance: few
d_gene: NA
v_gene: TRBV7-9
j_gene: TRBJ2-4

CDR3aa: CASSPPSYWPTHDPPFF
CDR3nt: TGTGCCAGCAGTCCCCCTAGCTACTGGCCAACCCATGACCCCCCGTTCTTC
abundance: few
d_gene: NA
v_gene: TRBV28
j_gene: TRBJ2-1

CDR3aa: CASSEPGTAKNIQYF
CDR3nt: TGTGCCAGCAGTGAACCGGGGACAGCCAAAAACATTCAGTACTTC
abundance: NA
d_gene: NA
v_gene: TRBV6-1
j_gene: TRBJ2-4

CDR3aa: CASSGTLNTEAFF
CDR3nt: TGTGCCAGCAGTGGGACCTTGAACACTGAAGCTTTCTTT
abundance: many
d_gene: NA
v_gene: TRBV6-1
j_gene: TRBJ1-1

CDR3aa: CASSPRRTVNNEQFF
CDR3nt: TGTGCCAGCTCACCACGGAGGACCGTCAACAATGAGCAGTTCTTC
abundance: many
d_gene: NA
v_gene: TRBV18
j_gene: TRBJ2-1

CDR3aa: CTSSRQAFYEQYF
CDR3nt: TGTACCAGCAGTCGACAGGCCTTCTACGAGCAGTACTTC
abundance: NA
d_gene: NA
v_gene: TRBV28
j_gene: TRBJ2-7

CDR3aa: CSAPRSGSTDTQYF
CDR3nt: TGCAGTGCTCCTAGGAGCGGGAGCACAGATACGCAGTATTTT
abundance: many
d_gene: NA
v_gene: TRBV20-1
j_gene: TRBJ2-3